A single sample gave rise to the 24 T cell receptor beta chains below, sequenced in a study of cytomegalovirus exposure and HLA in healthy donors (dated by TCRdb to about 2017). Library creation used the immunoSEQ multiplex PCR assay. A mixture of 60 forward primers for TCR Vbeta segments and 13 reverse primers for TCR Jbeta segments was used in the multiplex PCR. The clones in this table, taken by TCRdb from immuneACCESS, are in-frame only. Not every clone is retained; where verified, under half of the shortfall comes from an unresolved V gene, and the cause of the rest is unknown. For this sample the table gives 150,000 to 180,000 clones, of which about 80% were detected only once. In total, the top ten clones hold 9.5% to 15% of the sample. Sequencing was done on a sample of PBMCs. Receptors originate from a man aged 30-40 years in good health and CMV-seropositive.

The J gene is TRBJ2-7, the V gene TRBV2; TRBD1 is a possible D gene (5 bases). The CDR3 runs 14 residues. Germline V CDR1 and CDR2: SNHLY, FYNNEI. Trimming took off 11 bases at V and 1 base at J, with 18 bases between the two ends. The CDR3 DNA is TGTGCCGGTAAAGAAGACAGAAATTCCTACGAGCAGTACTTC. Protein sequence: CAGKEDRNSYEQYF.

The rearrangement links TRBV5-4 to TRBJ2-1, with D possibly TRBD2 on 6 matching bases. Looked up from germline, CDR1 is SGHNT and CDR2 is YYREEE (reference sequence). CDR3 length: 16 residues. Trimming took off 4 bases at V and 5 bases at J, with 19 bases between the two ends. The CDR3, as DNA: TGTGCCAGCAGCCTGGGGCGTGGTAGCGGAGACAATGAGCAGTTCTTC. This codes for CASSLGRGSGDNEQFF.

Here the CDR3 reads CASSGQVGLLVYEKLFF. CDR3 coding DNA: TGTGCCTCATCAGGACAGGTGGGGCTATTGGTTTATGAAAAACTGTTTTTT. This chain joins TRBV28 and TRBJ1-4; 7 nucleotides line up with TRBD1. After removal of 11 bases from V and 6 bases from J, the junction contained 21 bases not matched to a gene. Germline CDR1 reads MDHEN; CDR2 reads SYDVKM. This CDR3 contains 17 residues.

This chain joins TRBV5-1 and TRBJ1-4; D remains unclear. The germline CDR1 and CDR2 sequences are SGHRS and YFSETQ. The germline V and J ends were trimmed by 4 bases and 12 bases, with 16 bases remaining between them. This CDR3 is 13 amino acids long. The CDR3, as DNA: TGCGCCAGCAGCCCGGACGGCCTCGGGGAACTGTTTTTT. The encoded protein is CASSPDGLGELFF. The full variable domain, rest sourced from reference TRBV5-1 and TRBJ1-4, is KAGVTQTPRYLIKTRGQQVTLSCSPISGHRSVSWYQQTPGQGLQFLFEYFSETQRNKGNFPGRFSGRQFSNSRSEMNVSTLELGDSALYLCASSPDGLGELFFGSGTQLSVL.

The rearrangement uses TRBV6-5 and TRBJ1-1; 9 bases line up with TRBD1. J gave up 5 bases and V 4 bases, and 11 bases lay outside the gene matches. This CDR3 has 16 amino acids. The germline gives CDR1 MNHEY, CDR2 SVGAGI. This chain's CDR3 is CASSSPPGQGGTEAFF. For the CDR3, the DNA is TGTGCCAGCAGTTCTCCGCCGGGACAGGGTGGAACTGAAGCTTTCTTT.

V usage is TRBV7-8 and J usage is TRBJ1-1, with no clear D. Trimming shortened V by 3 bases and J by 1 base, and 9 bases separated the two germline ends. CDR1 SGHVS and CDR2 FQNEAQ come from the germline V gene. This CDR3 spans 14 amino acids. CDR3 loop: CASSFLGANTEAFF. CDR3 bases: TGTGCCAGCAGCTTCCTTGGAGCGAACACTGAAGCTTTCTTT.

The chain has TRBV29-1 and TRBJ2-3; D might be TRBD2 (6 bases). The CDR3 has 13 amino acids. V lost 4 bases to trimming and J lost 0 bases, with 8 bases between them. Germline-derived CDR1 and CDR2 are SQVTM and ANQGSEA. The CDR3 nucleotides are TGCAGCGTTGTGCTAGCGAGCACAGATACGCAGTATTTT. Its protein product is CSVVLASTDTQYF.

This clone was detected only once. The chain carries TRBV7-9 and TRBJ2-6; tentative D call: TRBD2 (7 bases). CDR3 length equals 17 residues. V gave up 3 bases and J gave up 0 bases, with 12 bases separating them. CDR1 and CDR2 from the germline V gene are SEHNR and FQNEAQ (reference sequence). CDR3 loop: CASSFLGGGSGANVLTF. DNA of the CDR3: TGTGCCAGCAGCTTCTTAGGGGGGGGCTCTGGGGCCAACGTCCTGACTTTC.

The J gene is TRBJ2-6, the V gene TRBV21-1; TRBD2 reflects the table's D call only, with no check against the DNA. TRBV21-1 is a known pseudogene. The CDR3 has 20 residues. The CDR3 sequence: CASSKGGVWTTSSGANVLTF. In DNA, the CDR3 is TGTGCCAGCAGCAAAGGCGGGGTTTGGACTACAAGCTCTGGGGCCAACGTCCTGACTTTC.

This chain uses TRBV28 with TRBJ2-4, with a weak D call TRBD1 (6 bases). The CDR3 consists of 14 residues. The V end lost 4 bases, the J end lost 5 bases, and 12 bases lay between the germline ends. Germline lookup yields CDR1 MDHEN and CDR2 SYDVKM. The chain's CDR3 is CASSSTGNQNIQYF. The CDR3, as DNA: TGTGCCAGCAGTTCCACAGGGAACCAAAACATTCAGTACTTC. The full variable domain, its missing parts supplied by reference TRBV28 and TRBJ2-4, is DVKVTQSSRYLVKRTGEKVFLECVQDMDHENMFWYRQDPGLGLRLIYFSYDVKMKEKGDIPEGYSVSREKKERFSLILESASTNQTSMYLCASSSTGNQNIQYFGAGTRLSVL.

The V call is TRBV4-2, the J call TRBJ2-5, with D maybe TRBD1 (6 bases). V was trimmed by 3 bases and J by 2 bases, leaving 13 bases between them. This CDR3 is 15 amino acids long. Germline V CDR1 and CDR2: LGHNA, YNFKEQ. Here the CDR3 reads CASSQKQGLQETQYF. In DNA form, the CDR3 reads TGTGCCAGCAGCCAGAAACAGGGCTTACAAGAGACCCAGTACTTC.

This clone came up once. The V call is TRBV30, the J call TRBJ1-1; the D gene is possibly TRBD1 (6 bases). This CDR3 has 13 amino acids. V shed 3 bases and J shed 1 base, with 9 bases lying between them. Germline lookup yields CDR1 GTSNPN and CDR2 SVGIG (reference sequence). The CDR3 here is CAWSLQGNTEAFF. CDR3 nucleotides: TGTGCCTGGAGCTTACAGGGGAACACTGAAGCTTTCTTT.

This chain uses TRBV2 with TRBJ2-7, with TRBD2 as a possible D gene (6 bases). CDR1 and CDR2 (germline): SNHLY, FYNNEI. Between the trimmed V and J ends, which lost 4 bases and 2 bases, there was a span of 18 bases. The CDR3 is 16 amino acids. CDR3 in amino acids: CASSGGGRKPTYEQYF. For the CDR3, the DNA is TGTGCCAGCAGTGGGGGAGGCAGGAAGCCTACCTACGAGCAGTACTTC.

The chain is built from TRBV4-2 and TRBJ2-7; D gene unclear. The CDR3 is 15 amino acids. The germline gives CDR1 LGHNA, CDR2 YNFKEQ. Trimming pared 0 bases from V and 0 bases from J, leaving 9 bases between. This CDR3 reads CASSQERIPSYEQYF. DNA for the CDR3: TGTGCCAGCAGCCAAGAGCGGATTCCCTCCTACGAGCAGTACTTC.

The rearrangement links TRBV7-2 to TRBJ2-3; D perhaps matches TRBD2 (6 bases). Germline assignment: CDR1 SGHTA and CDR2 FQGNSA. V was trimmed by 1 base and J by 0 bases, leaving 11 bases between them. This CDR3 has 16 residues. CDR3 sequence reads: CASSLVGSGSTDTQYF. CDR3 in DNA: TGTGCCAGCAGCTTAGTCGGTAGCGGTAGCACAGATACGCAGTATTTT.

This chain uses TRBV6-1 with TRBJ1-1, with D hard to call. The CDR3 contains 13 residues. CDR1 is MNHNS and CDR2 is SASEGT in the germline V gene. The V end was cut by 4 bases, the J end by 8 bases, with 14 bases between. The CDR3 DNA sequence: TGTGCCAGCAGTGCGGGTCTGCCCCCCGAAGCTTTCTTT. Amino acid sequence: CASSAGLPPEAFF.

The sample holds one count of this clone. The V gene is TRBV6-6, the J gene TRBJ1-4; D perhaps matches TRBD1 (5 bases). Trimming removed 8 bases from V and 2 bases from J, with 12 bases in between. This CDR3 region has 14 residues. Germline CDR1 is MNHNY and CDR2 is SVGAGI (reference sequence). CDR3 DNA sequence: TGTGCCAGCGGGAGGGGACTGACTAATGAAAAACTGTTTTTT. Its protein is CASGRGLTNEKLFF.

The J gene is TRBJ2-3, the V gene TRBV28; maybe TRBD2 (7 bases). V dropped 5 bases and J dropped 5 bases, with 17 bases sitting between them. Germline V gene sequence: CDR1 MDHEN, CDR2 SYDVKM. There are 15 residues in the CDR3. For the CDR3, the DNA is TGTGCCAGCAGTGGGCGGGGGCCAGACATAGATACGCAGTATTTT. Its protein product is CASSGRGPDIDTQYF. Filled out from reference TRBV28 and TRBJ2-3, the complete variable domain reads DVKVTQSSRYLVKRTGEKVFLECVQDMDHENMFWYRQDPGLGLRLIYFSYDVKMKEKGDIPEGYSVSREKKERFSLILESASTNQTSMYLCASSGRGPDIDTQYFGPGTRLTVL.

This clone was seen more than once but under ten times. The chain uses TRBV5-1 and TRBJ2-7; 9 nucleotides line up with TRBD1. There are 15 residues in the CDR3. CDR1 and CDR2 from the germline V gene are SGHRS and YFSETQ. The junction had 11 bases not matched to a gene; V was cut back by 4 bases and J by 6 bases. The CDR3 spells CASSTHPGQGAEQYF. The CDR3 nucleotides read TGCGCCAGCAGCACGCACCCGGGACAGGGAGCCGAGCAGTACTTC.

The chain recombines TRBV30 with TRBJ2-2; the match to TRBD2 covers 10 bases. The CDR3 runs 15 residues. The germline gives CDR1 GTSNPN, CDR2 SVGIG (reference sequence). V shed 6 bases, J shed 5 bases, and the junction held 9 bases outside the gene matches. CDR3 in amino acids: CACQLAGRETGELFF. The CDR3 DNA reads TGTGCCTGCCAACTAGCGGGGAGGGAAACCGGGGAGCTGTTTTTT. Full variable domain (outside the CDR3, taken from reference TRBV30 and TRBJ2-2): SQTIHQWPATLVQPVGSPLSLECTVEGTSNPNLYWYRQAAGRGLQLLFYSVGIGQISSEVPQNLSASRPQDRQFILSSKKLLLSDSGFYLCACQLAGRETGELFFGEGSRLTVL.

The V gene is TRBV5-1, the J gene TRBJ2-2; 8 bases match TRBD1. Germline CDR1 and CDR2: SGHRS and YFSETQ. CDR3 length: 15 residues. The ends lost 3 bases at V and 1 base at J; junction bases unmatched: 2. CDR3 sequence: CASSWGTGNTGELFF. Here the CDR3 DNA reads TGCGCCAGCAGCTGGGGGACAGGGAACACCGGGGAGCTGTTTTTT.

The CDR3 sequence: CASSIAQGARGSEQFF. The CDR3 DNA is TGTGCCAGTAGTATAGCGCAGGGGGCTCGGGGAAGTGAGCAGTTCTTC. V and J are TRBV19 and TRBJ2-1; 8 bases map to TRBD1. CDR1 is LNHDA and CDR2 is SQIVND in the germline V gene (reference sequence). The CDR3 is 16 amino acids. Losses at the gene ends were 1 base for V and 9 bases for J; bases not matched to a gene: 11.

The rearrangement joins TRBV4-2 to TRBJ1-2; D is undetermined. This CDR3 has 11 amino acids. CDR1 LGHNA and CDR2 YNFKEQ come from the germline V gene. Between the trimmed V and J ends, which lost 8 bases and 8 bases, there was a span of 12 bases. CDR3 sequence: CASLGVGGYTF. The CDR3 region has the DNA TGTGCCAGCCTCGGGGTGGGGGGCTACACCTTC.

The V gene is TRBV19, the J gene TRBJ2-5, with 7 nucleotides matching TRBD1. The CDR3 sequence is 11 residues long. The germline gives CDR1 LNHDA, CDR2 SQIVND (reference sequence). V trimming: 1 base; J trimming: 12 bases; junction bases outside the gene matches: 2. The CDR3 region has the DNA TGTGCCAGTAGTATAGGGGACAGTGAGTACTTC. Its translation is CASSIGDSEYF. Full variable domain (missing parts from reference TRBV19 and TRBJ2-5): DGGITQSPKYLFRKEGQNVTLSCEQNLNHDAMYWYRQDPGQGLRLIYYSQIVNDFQKGDIAEGYSVSREKKESFPLTVTSAQKNPTAFYLCASSIGDSEYFGPGTRLLVL.